What follows are 15 T cell receptor beta chains derived from one specimen sequenced in a study of cytomegalovirus exposure and HLA in healthy donors. The method was immunoSEQ multiplex PCR; TCRdb's version includes in-frame clones alone and lacks a portion of them. The data show a few hundred thousand clones, more than 80% seen once. What was sequenced was PBMCs. These receptors were obtained from a woman in her late teens or twenties in good health and CMV-seronegative.

The chain is built from TRBV5-1 and TRBJ2-1; D may be TRBD1 (5 bases). The CDR3 loop spans 15 amino acids. The germline V gene has CDR1 SGHRS and CDR2 YFSETQ. Trimming cost V 0 bases and J 1 base, with 8 bases left between them. In DNA form, the CDR3 reads TGCGCCAGCAGCTTGGAACAGGCGTCCTACAATGAGCAGTTCTTC. Translation gives CASSLEQASYNEQFF.

The chain is built from TRBV2 and TRBJ1-3; 9 bases map to TRBD1. Germline V lookup: CDR1 SNHLY, CDR2 FYNNEI. V lost 5 bases, J lost 1 base, and 9 bases stayed unmatched. There are 17 residues in the CDR3. CDR3 sequence (DNA): TGTGCCAGCAGTTTTGGACAGGGGAGTCGGTCTGGAAACACCATATATTTT. It yields the protein CASSFGQGSRSGNTIYF.

The chain employs TRBV6-1 and TRBJ2-7; D possibly corresponds to TRBD2 (6 bases). The CDR3 spans 14 residues. V dropped 6 bases and J dropped 0 bases, with 12 bases sitting between them. Germline V lookup: CDR1 MNHNS, CDR2 SASEGT. CDR3 protein: CASSLARSSYEQYF. The DNA for the CDR3 is TGTGCCAGCAGCCTAGCGCGAAGCTCCTACGAGCAGTACTTC.

The chain is built from TRBV15 and TRBJ1-4, with a possible D match to TRBD1 (5 bases). Germline assignment: CDR1 LNHNV and CDR2 YYDKDF (reference sequence). The CDR3 is 14 residues long. V dropped 6 bases and J dropped 8 bases, with 16 bases sitting between them. The CDR3 here is CATSPPREEEKLFF. Here the CDR3 DNA reads TGTGCCACCAGTCCACCCAGGGAGGAAGAAAAACTGTTTTTT. The variable domain in full, completed from reference TRBV15 and TRBJ1-4, reads DAMVIQNPRYQVTQFGKPVTLSCSQTLNHNVMYWYQQKSSQAPKLLFHYYDKDFNNEADTPDNFQSRRPNTSFCFLDIRSPGLGDTAMYLCATSPPREEEKLFFGSGTQLSVL.

The rearrangement links TRBV6-1 to TRBJ2-3, with D hard to call. Germline values: CDR1 MNHNS, CDR2 SASEGT. Trimming stripped 7 bases from V and 6 bases from J, with 20 bases between. The CDR3 sequence is 15 residues long. This CDR3 reads CASIPGRGGSDTQYF. The CDR3 region has the DNA TGTGCCAGCATTCCGGGTAGAGGTGGTTCGGATACGCAGTATTTT.

The rearrangement links TRBV13 to TRBJ2-4; D possibly corresponds to TRBD2 (5 bases). The germline V and J ends were trimmed by 0 bases and 1 base, with 25 bases remaining between them. There are 21 residues in the CDR3. Germline CDR1 PRHDT, CDR2 FYEKMQ (reference sequence). The CDR3 nucleotides read TGTGCCAGCAGCTTAGGTTTTGGGAGCGCTCAGAGGGATGTGGCCAAAAACATTCAGTACTTC. Protein product: CASSLGFGSAQRDVAKNIQYF.

The chain uses TRBV28 and TRBJ2-1, with 9 bases lining up with TRBD2. The CDR3 covers 15 residues. Germline values: CDR1 MDHEN, CDR2 SYDVKM. V lost 2 bases, J lost 7 bases, and 6 bases stayed unmatched. CDR3 coding DNA: TGTGCCAGCAGTTTAGTTGCGGGAGGGAATAATGAGCAGTTCTTC. It encodes CASSLVAGGNNEQFF. Together with reference TRBV28 and TRBJ2-1, the CDR3 gives the full variable domain: DVKVTQSSRYLVKRTGEKVFLECVQDMDHENMFWYRQDPGLGLRLIYFSYDVKMKEKGDIPEGYSVSREKKERFSLILESASTNQTSMYLCASSLVAGGNNEQFFGPGTRLTVL.

The chain joins TRBV29-1 to TRBJ1-1; 9 bases match TRBD1. The CDR3 length is 16 residues. V lost 0 bases and J lost 1; bases outside the gene matches: 6. CDR1 is SQVTM and CDR2 is ANQGSEA in the germline V gene. The CDR3 loop is CSVEDRQGVRNTEAFF. Here the CDR3 DNA reads TGCAGCGTTGAAGATAGACAGGGGGTAAGGAACACTGAAGCTTTCTTT.

This chain uses TRBV9 with TRBJ2-1; D is perhaps TRBD2 (6 bases). This CDR3 is built from 15 residues. V was shortened by 2 bases and J by 10 bases, with 19 bases between the two germline ends. Germline V gene sequence: CDR1 SGDLS, CDR2 YYNGEE. The CDR3 coding sequence is TGTGCCAGCAGCGTCCTAGCGCACCCGGGAATGGAGCAGTTCTTC. Translating gives CASSVLAHPGMEQFF.

V is TRBV13 and J is TRBJ1-3; D is unresolved. Germline V gene data show CDR1 as PRHDT and CDR2 as FYEKMQ (reference sequence). The CDR3 is made up of 16 amino acids. V lost 5 bases and J 0 bases, leaving 14 bases between the germline ends. CDR3 DNA: TGTGCCAGCAGCGCTACACTAGCCGACTCTGGAAACACCATATATTTT. Translated: CASSATLADSGNTIYF.

This chain joins TRBV12-5 and TRBJ1-1; unclear D gene. V lost 3 bases and J 5 bases, leaving 10 bases between the germline ends. CDR3 length: 13 amino acids. Germline V gives CDR1 LGHNT, CDR2 FRNRAP. The CDR3 coding sequence is TGTGCTAGTGGTTTAGCAGGTGGGACTGAAGCTTTCTTT. Translation: CASGLAGGTEAFF.

This rearrangement joins TRBV6-5 to TRBJ2-7, with D possibly matching TRBD1 (6 bases). The CDR3 has 16 residues. V was shortened by 2 bases and J by 3 bases, with 17 bases between the two germline ends. In germline, CDR1 is MNHEY, CDR2 SVGAGI. This CDR3 is CASSYEAGTKGYEQYF. The DNA of the CDR3 is TGTGCCAGCAGTTACGAGGCAGGGACAAAAGGCTACGAGCAGTACTTC.

The chain links TRBV27 to TRBJ2-5, with 13 bases fitting TRBD2. Trimming at V came to 6 bases and at J to 5 bases, leaving 6 bases not matched to a gene. Germline loops: CDR1 MNHEY, CDR2 SMNVEV (reference sequence). The CDR3 is 15 residues long. The CDR3 spells CASRPGLAGMETQYF. The CDR3 DNA is TGTGCCAGCAGACCGGGACTAGCGGGAATGGAGACCCAGTACTTC.

V gene TRBV28 combines with J gene TRBJ2-7; 7 nucleotides agree with TRBD2. The germline gives CDR1 MDHEN, CDR2 SYDVKM. The CDR3 extends over 16 amino acids. With 2 bases clipped from V and 0 bases from J, the junction kept 7 bases outside the gene matches. CDR3 sequence reads: CASSLGRGSSSYEQYF. CDR3 nucleotide sequence: TGTGCCAGCAGTTTAGGACGCGGGAGTAGCTCCTACGAGCAGTACTTC.

On this clone itself: The sample carries other DNA sequences with the same CDR3. CDR3 amino acids: CASSLSGGDTEAFF. The CDR3 DNA is TGTGCCAGCAGTTTATCAGGGGGGGACACTGAAGCTTTCTTT. The chain recombines TRBV27 with TRBJ1-1; D may be TRBD1 (6 bases). The CDR3 contains 14 residues. Trimming stripped 0 bases from V and 3 bases from J, with 8 bases between. CDR1 is MNHEY, CDR2 SMNVEV, per germline (reference sequence).